The clone carrying this T cell receptor beta chain appeared once. This sample was included in a study of blood T cell repertoires in COVID-19. This CDR3 has 14 amino acids. CDR1 and CDR2 from the germline V gene are SNHLY and FYNNEI. The V end was cut by 8 bases, the J end by 5 bases, with 13 bases between. Participant age was about 18 to 95 years, and participants resided in fewer than 30 US areas. Libraries were prepared by immunoSEQ multiplex PCR; TCRdb keeps only in-frame clonotypes and omits some of them. This table has 150,000 or so clones, approximately 90% appearing once. The V and J genes are TRBV2 and TRBJ1-6; D not certain. Sequenced sample: PBMCs or T cells enriched from blood (not recorded which). The sequence was obtained from a man aged 50-59 years who had recovered from COVID-19. The CDR3 sequence: CASSWSGNNSPLHF. Written as DNA, the CDR3 is TGTGCCAGCTCCTGGAGCGGAAATAATTCACCCCTCCACTTT.